This TCR beta chain comes out of a study of identical twins. Study-wide results and caveats: There was more out-of-frame TCR alpha sharing in monozygotic twins than models estimated.

Note on this clonotype: Its antigen is still unknown.

V lost 1 base and J lost 4; bases outside the gene matches: 11. Germline V gives CDR1 LGHDT, CDR2 YNNKEL (reference sequence). This CDR3 is built from 18 residues. TCRdb processed the 5' RACE reads anew with MiXCR; each CDR3 protein has one entry. This sample has about 480,000 distinct CDR3 sequences, with approximately 15% found just once. The data were also submitted as part of a second study, on yellow fever vaccine responses in identical twins.

This sequence originates from a woman younger than 30 in good health. J is TRBJ2-5 and V is TRBV3-1, with 11 nucleotides matching TRBD2. The source material was CD4+ T cells sorted from blood. CDR3 loop: CASSQVLSGGASGETQYF. The CDR3 DNA reads TGTGCCAGCAGCCAAGTCCTTAGCGGGGGGGCCTCCGGAGAGACCCAGTACTTC.